Each of the 9 T cell receptor beta chains below was sequenced from the same sample in a study of blood T cell repertoires in COVID-19. Profiling relied on immunoSEQ multiplex PCR, and the TCRdb table lists in-frame clones only, not all of them. There are some 170,000 clones in the sample; around four fifths occur only once, and about 6.7% lies in the top ten. The sample consisted of peripheral blood. These receptors were taken from a woman aged 40 to 50 with COVID-19, enrolled during active disease.

The rearrangement joins TRBV29-1 to TRBJ1-2; maybe TRBD1 (6 bases). Deletions cut 3 bases from V and 0 bases from J, with 14 bases between. The germline V gene encodes CDR1 SQVTM and CDR2 ANQGSEA. The CDR3 runs to 15 residues. CDR3 residues: CSVDALGAANYGYTF. In DNA form, the CDR3 reads TGCAGCGTTGATGCATTGGGGGCCGCTAACTATGGCTACACCTTC.

The genes are TRBV28 and TRBJ2-3; TRBD2 aligns across 9 bases. The CDR3 has 15 amino acids. The ends lost 8 bases at V and 5 bases at J; junction bases unmatched: 11. CDR1 is MDHEN, CDR2 SYDVKM, per germline. CDR3 loop: CASEGGLALGDTQYF. The CDR3 coding sequence is TGTGCCAGCGAAGGGGGACTAGCTCTTGGAGATACGCAGTATTTT.

The chain joins TRBV29-1 to TRBJ1-2, with D possibly TRBD1 on 6 matching bases. The length of the CDR3 is 13 residues. From germline, CDR1 is SQVTM and CDR2 ANQGSEA. Trimming shortened V by 6 bases and J by 3 bases, and 14 bases separated the two germline ends. The CDR3 sequence is CSVVGGRDYGYTF. In nucleotides, the CDR3 is TGCAGCGTCGTGGGGGGGCGCGACTATGGCTACACCTTC. Looking up the rest from reference TRBV29-1 and TRBJ1-2 gives the full variable domain: SAVISQKPSRDICQRGTSLTIQCQVDSQVTMMFWYRQQPGQSLTLIATANQGSEATYESGFVIDKFPISRPNLTFSTLTVSNMSPEDSSIYLCSVVGGRDYGYTFGSGTRLTVV.

The rearrangement links TRBV5-1 to TRBJ1-1, with TRBD1 matching over 9 bases. Trimming at V came to 0 bases and at J to 6 bases, leaving 6 bases not matched to a gene. CDR3 size: 15 residues. In germline, CDR1 is SGHRS, CDR2 YFSETQ. CDR3 sequence reads: CASSLETGGVPEAFF. DNA of the CDR3: TGCGCCAGCAGCTTGGAAACAGGGGGCGTCCCTGAAGCTTTCTTT.

The chain links TRBV10-3 to TRBJ2-7; the match to TRBD1 covers 8 bases. J lost 3 bases, V lost 2 bases, and 6 bases had no gene match. Germline-derived CDR1 and CDR2 are ENHRY and SYGVKD. The CDR3 contains 15 residues. CDR3 nucleotide sequence: TGTGCCATCAGTGAGGTGGGGACAGGACACTACGAGCAGTACTTC. This gives the protein CAISEVGTGHYEQYF.

The V gene is TRBV10-3, the J gene TRBJ2-1; TRBD1 matches at 7 bases. This CDR3 has 15 residues. Trimming cost V 0 bases and J 5 bases; bases outside gene matches: 4. Germline loops: CDR1 ENHRY, CDR2 SYGVKD. This CDR3 is CAISESRDRNNEQFF. CDR3 sequence (DNA): TGTGCCATCAGTGAGTCCCGGGACAGAAACAATGAGCAGTTCTTC.

V is TRBV28 and J is TRBJ1-5, with D tentatively TRBD1 (5 bases). V was cut by 0 bases and J by 4 bases, with 13 bases left in between. CDR3 length: 16 amino acids. CDR1 and CDR2 from the germline V gene are MDHEN and SYDVKM. CDR3 nucleotide sequence: TGTGCCAGCAGTTTATGGTCAGGGTCCAAGAATCAGCCCCAGCATTTT. Its protein is CASSLWSGSKNQPQHF. Drawing the rest from reference TRBV28 and TRBJ1-5, the complete variable domain is DVKVTQSSRYLVKRTGEKVFLECVQDMDHENMFWYRQDPGLGLRLIYFSYDVKMKEKGDIPEGYSVSREKKERFSLILESASTNQTSMYLCASSLWSGSKNQPQHFGDGTRLSIL.

CDR3 bases: TGTGCCAGCAGCTCCAGGGGGACTTTCGGCTCTGGGGCCAACGTCCTGACTTTC. Translating it yields CASSSRGTFGSGANVLTF. The chain recombines TRBV7-8 with TRBJ2-6; TRBD1 is a possible D gene (7 bases). The germline V and J ends were trimmed by 4 bases and 0 bases, with 16 bases remaining between them. Per the germline V gene, CDR1 is SGHVS and CDR2 is FQNEAQ. This CDR3 contains 18 residues.

The chain is built from TRBV27 and TRBJ2-7; unclear D gene. The CDR3 contains 13 residues. Per germline, CDR1 MNHEY and CDR2 SMNVEV (reference sequence). V was clipped by 3 bases and J by 0 bases, with 6 bases between them. The CDR3 reads CASSFQVSYEQYF. The CDR3 region has the DNA TGTGCCAGCAGTTTTCAGGTCTCCTACGAGCAGTACTTC.